This TCR beta chain was found in a study of response to subunit inactivated influenza vaccine. TCRdb re-analysed the RT-PCR reads in MiXCR, keeping a single row per CDR3 protein. The table shows approximately 680,000 distinct CDR3 sequences, with more than 15% occurring only once. General study findings and limits: The study's authors posited that every seasonal influenza vaccination enlists few new T cells.

The CDR3 runs 17 residues. V trimming: 4 bases; J trimming: 1 base; junction bases outside the gene matches: 10. CDR1 and CDR2 (germline): SGHRS, YFSETQ. Remarks on this clonotype: Antigen: not known.

Sequencing used PBMCs from blood, obtained 11 to 12 days after vaccination. The rearrangement links TRBV5-1 to TRBJ2-1, with TRBD2 matching 8 bases. This clonotype originated in a middle-aged man who received an inactivated influenza vaccine. The CDR3: CASSRSSGPLSYNEQFF. CDR3 in DNA: TGCGCCAGCAGCCGGTCTAGCGGGCCGCTATCCTACAATGAGCAGTTCTTC.